This TCR beta chain is from a study of vaccination and CD4 T cells after COVID-19. Study-level background: Overlapping spike peptides from SARS-CoV-2, HCoV-NL63, HCoV-OC43 and HCoV-229E served to stimulate the cells.

The CDR3 loop spans 14 amino acids. V shed 3 bases and J shed 2 bases, with 11 bases lying between them. Treatment in this sample: approximately nine-day PBMC culture with coronavirus spike peptide pools or control peptides (ViraFEST assay). Negative selection enriched CD4+ T cells from cultures at roughly 10 days. The Oncomine TCR Beta short-read assay was applied to DNA of cultured CD4+ T cells. DNA came from CD4+ T cells after culture. TCRdb reprocessed the PCR reads via MiXCR and lists one record per CDR3 protein. The table has approximately 15,000 distinct CDR3 sequences, roughly 50% seen once. This clonotype has only a few counts. The antigen is not known.

The sample in question was CD4+ T cells from blood, cultured in vitro, obtained before SARS-CoV-2 vaccination. The V and J genes are TRBV12-3 or TRBV12-4 and TRBJ2-7, with TRBD1 as a possible D gene (6 bases). This TCR was recovered from a human donor who had recovered from COVID-19. DNA of the CDR3: TGTGCCAGCAGTTTGAAAGGGGGACCCTACGAGCAGTACTTC. Residues: CASSLKGGPYEQYF.